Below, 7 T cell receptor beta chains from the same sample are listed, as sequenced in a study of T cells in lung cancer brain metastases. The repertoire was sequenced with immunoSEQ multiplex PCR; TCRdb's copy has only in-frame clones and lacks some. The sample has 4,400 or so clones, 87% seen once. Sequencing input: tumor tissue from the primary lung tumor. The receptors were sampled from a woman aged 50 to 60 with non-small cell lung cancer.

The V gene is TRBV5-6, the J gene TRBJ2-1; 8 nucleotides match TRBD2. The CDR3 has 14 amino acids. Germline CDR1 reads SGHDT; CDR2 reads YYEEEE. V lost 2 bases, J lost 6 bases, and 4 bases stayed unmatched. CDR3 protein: CASSLGTSGNEQFF. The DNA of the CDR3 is TGTGCCAGCAGCTTAGGGACTAGTGGCAATGAGCAGTTCTTC.

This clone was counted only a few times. The CDR3 is CASSVGGRTEAFF. CDR3 sequence (DNA): TGTGCCAGCAGCGTAGGCGGGAGGACTGAAGCTTTCTTT. This chain links TRBV9 with TRBJ1-1; D unclear. Germline V gene lookup returns CDR1 SGDLS and CDR2 YYNGEE. The CDR3 totals 13 residues. Trimming stripped 0 bases from V and 5 bases from J, with 8 bases between.

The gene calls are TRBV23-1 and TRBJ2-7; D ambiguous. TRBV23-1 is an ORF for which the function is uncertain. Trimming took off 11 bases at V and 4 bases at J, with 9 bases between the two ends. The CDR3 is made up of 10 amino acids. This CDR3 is CALSSYEQYV. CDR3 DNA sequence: TGCGCCCTCTCCTCTTACGAGCAGTACGTC.

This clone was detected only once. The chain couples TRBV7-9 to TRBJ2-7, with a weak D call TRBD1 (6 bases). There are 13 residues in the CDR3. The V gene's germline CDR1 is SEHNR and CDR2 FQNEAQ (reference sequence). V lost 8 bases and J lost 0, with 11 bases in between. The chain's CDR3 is CASAVGGSYEQYF. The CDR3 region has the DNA TGTGCCAGCGCGGTAGGGGGCTCCTACGAGCAGTACTTC.

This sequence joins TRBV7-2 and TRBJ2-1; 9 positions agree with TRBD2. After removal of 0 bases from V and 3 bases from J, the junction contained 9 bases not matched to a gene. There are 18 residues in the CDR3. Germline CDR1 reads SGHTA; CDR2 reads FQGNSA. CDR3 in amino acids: CASSLAAASGMGYNEQFF. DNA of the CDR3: TGTGCCAGCAGCTTAGCGGCGGCTAGCGGGATGGGCTACAATGAGCAGTTCTTC.

CDR3 DNA: TGTGCCAGCAGCCCGAACCGGGACAGTTACAATGAGCAGTTCTTC. It translates to CASSPNRDSYNEQFF. This sequence joins TRBV7-8 and TRBJ2-1, with 7 bases aligning to TRBD1. Trimming at V came to 5 bases and at J to 4 bases, leaving 8 bases not matched to a gene. The CDR3 sequence is 15 residues long. Germline CDR1 is SGHVS and CDR2 is FQNEAQ.

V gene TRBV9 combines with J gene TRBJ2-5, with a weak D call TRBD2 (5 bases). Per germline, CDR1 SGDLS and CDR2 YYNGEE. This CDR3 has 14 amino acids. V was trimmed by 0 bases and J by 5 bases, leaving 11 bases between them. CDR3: CASSVGLSVETQYF. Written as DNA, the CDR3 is TGTGCCAGCAGCGTAGGACTATCTGTTGAGACCCAGTACTTC.